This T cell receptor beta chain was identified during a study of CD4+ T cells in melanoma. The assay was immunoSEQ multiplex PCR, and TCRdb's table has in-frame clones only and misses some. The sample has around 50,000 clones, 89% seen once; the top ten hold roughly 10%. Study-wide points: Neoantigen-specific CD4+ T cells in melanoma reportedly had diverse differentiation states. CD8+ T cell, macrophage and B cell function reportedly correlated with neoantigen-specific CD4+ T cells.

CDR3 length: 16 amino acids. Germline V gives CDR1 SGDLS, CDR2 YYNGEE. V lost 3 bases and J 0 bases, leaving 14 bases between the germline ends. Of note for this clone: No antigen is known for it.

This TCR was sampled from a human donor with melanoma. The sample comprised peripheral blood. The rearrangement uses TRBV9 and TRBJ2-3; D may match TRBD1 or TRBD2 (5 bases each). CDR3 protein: CASSARDRPSTDTQYF. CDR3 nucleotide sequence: TGTGCCAGCAGCGCCCGGGACCGGCCTAGCACAGATACGCAGTATTTT.